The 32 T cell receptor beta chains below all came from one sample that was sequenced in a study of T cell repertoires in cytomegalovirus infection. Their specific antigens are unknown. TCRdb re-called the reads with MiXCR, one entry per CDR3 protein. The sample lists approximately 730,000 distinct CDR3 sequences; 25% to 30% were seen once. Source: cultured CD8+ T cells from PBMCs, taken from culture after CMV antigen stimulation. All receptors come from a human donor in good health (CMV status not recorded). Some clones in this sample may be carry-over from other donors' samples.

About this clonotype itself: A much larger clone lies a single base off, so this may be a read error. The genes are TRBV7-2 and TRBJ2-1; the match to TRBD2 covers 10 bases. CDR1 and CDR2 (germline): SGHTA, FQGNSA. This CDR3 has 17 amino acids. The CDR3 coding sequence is TGTGCCGGCAGCTCCCCACTTAGCGGGGGGCCTTACAATGAGCAGTTCTTC. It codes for CAGSSPLSGGPYNEQFF.

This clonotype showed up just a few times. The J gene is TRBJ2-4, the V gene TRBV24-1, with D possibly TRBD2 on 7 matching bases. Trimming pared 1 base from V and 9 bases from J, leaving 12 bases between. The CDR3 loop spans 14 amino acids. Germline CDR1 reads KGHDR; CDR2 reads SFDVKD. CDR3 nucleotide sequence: TGTGCCACCAGTGATTTCCCAGGGGAGGGCATTCAGTACTTC. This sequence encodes CATSDFPGEGIQYF.

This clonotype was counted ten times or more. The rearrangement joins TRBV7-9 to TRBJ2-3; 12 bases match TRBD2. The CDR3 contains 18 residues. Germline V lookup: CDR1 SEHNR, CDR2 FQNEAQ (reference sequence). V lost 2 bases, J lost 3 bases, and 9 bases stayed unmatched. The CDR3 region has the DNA TGTGCCAGCAGCTTACTGACTAGCGGGGGAAGGGTAACAGATACGCAGTATTTT. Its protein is CASSLLTSGGRVTDTQYF.

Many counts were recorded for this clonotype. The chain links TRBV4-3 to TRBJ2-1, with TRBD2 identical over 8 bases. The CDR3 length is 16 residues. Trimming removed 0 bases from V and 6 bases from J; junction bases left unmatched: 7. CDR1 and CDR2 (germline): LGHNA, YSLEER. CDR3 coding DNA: TGCGCCAGCAGCCAAGAAATAGCGGGGTGGGGCAATGAGCAGTTCTTC. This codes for CASSQEIAGWGNEQFF.

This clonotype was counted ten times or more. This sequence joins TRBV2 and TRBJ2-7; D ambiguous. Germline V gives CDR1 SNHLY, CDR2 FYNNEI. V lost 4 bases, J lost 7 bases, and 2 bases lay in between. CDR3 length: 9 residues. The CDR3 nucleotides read TGTGCCAGCAGTGCTGAGCAGTACTTC. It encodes CASSAEQYF.

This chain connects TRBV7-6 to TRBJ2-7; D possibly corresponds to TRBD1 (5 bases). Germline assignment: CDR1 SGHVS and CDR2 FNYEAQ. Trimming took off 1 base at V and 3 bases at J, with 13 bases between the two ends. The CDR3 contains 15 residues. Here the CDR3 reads CASSLERQSNYEQYF. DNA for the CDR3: TGTGCCAGCAGCTTAGAAAGACAGAGCAACTACGAGCAGTACTTC. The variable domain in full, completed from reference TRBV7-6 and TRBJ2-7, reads GAGVSQSPRYKVTKRGQDVALRCDPISGHVSLYWYRQALGQGPEFLTYFNYEAQQDKSGLPNDRFSAERPEGSISTLTIQRTEQRDSAMYRCASSLERQSNYEQYFGPGTRLTVT.

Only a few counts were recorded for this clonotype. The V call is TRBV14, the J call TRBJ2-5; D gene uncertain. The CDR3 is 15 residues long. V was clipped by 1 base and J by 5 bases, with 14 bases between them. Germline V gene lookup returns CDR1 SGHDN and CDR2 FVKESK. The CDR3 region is CASSQVSHLHETQYF. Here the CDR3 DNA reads TGTGCCAGCAGCCAAGTATCCCACCTCCACGAGACCCAGTACTTC.

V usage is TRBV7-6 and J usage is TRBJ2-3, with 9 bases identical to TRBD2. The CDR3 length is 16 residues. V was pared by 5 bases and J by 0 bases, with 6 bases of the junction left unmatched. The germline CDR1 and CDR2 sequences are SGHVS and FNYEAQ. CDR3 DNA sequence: TGTGCCAGCAGCCCCATAGCGGGGGCAAGCACAGATACGCAGTATTTT. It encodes CASSPIAGASTDTQYF.

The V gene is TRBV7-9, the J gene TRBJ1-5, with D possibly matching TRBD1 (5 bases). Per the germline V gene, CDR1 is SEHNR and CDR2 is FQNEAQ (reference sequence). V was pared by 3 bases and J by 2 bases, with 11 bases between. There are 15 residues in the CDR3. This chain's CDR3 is CASSFQGPGNQPQHF. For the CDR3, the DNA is TGTGCCAGCAGCTTTCAGGGACCCGGCAATCAGCCCCAGCATTTT. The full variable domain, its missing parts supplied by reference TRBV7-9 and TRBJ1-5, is DTGVSQNPRHKITKRGQNVTFRCDPISEHNRLYWYRQTLGQGPEFLTYFQNEAQLEKSRLLSDRFSAERPKGSFSTLEIQRTEQGDSAMYLCASSFQGPGNQPQHFGDGTRLSIL.

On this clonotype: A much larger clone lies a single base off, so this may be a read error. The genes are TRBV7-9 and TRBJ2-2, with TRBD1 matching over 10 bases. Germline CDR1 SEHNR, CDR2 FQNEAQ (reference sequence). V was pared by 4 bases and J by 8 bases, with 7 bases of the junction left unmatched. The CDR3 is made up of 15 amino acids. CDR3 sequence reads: CASSSRQGAVGELFF. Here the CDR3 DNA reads TGTGCCAGCAGCTCCCGACAGGGGGCGGTGGGGGAGCTGTTTTTT.

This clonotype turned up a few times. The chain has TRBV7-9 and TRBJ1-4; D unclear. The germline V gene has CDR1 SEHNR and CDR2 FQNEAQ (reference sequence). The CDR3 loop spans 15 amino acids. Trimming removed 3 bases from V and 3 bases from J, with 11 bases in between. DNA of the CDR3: TGTGCCAGCAGCTTTCCCCTGGACCCTAATGAAAAACTGTTTTTT. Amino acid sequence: CASSFPLDPNEKLFF.

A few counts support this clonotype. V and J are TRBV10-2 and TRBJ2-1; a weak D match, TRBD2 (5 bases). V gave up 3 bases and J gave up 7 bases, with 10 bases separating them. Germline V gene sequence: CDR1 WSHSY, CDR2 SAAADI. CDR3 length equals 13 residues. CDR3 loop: CASSDLARNEQFF. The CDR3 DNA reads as TGCGCCAGCAGTGATCTAGCTAGAAATGAGCAGTTCTTC.

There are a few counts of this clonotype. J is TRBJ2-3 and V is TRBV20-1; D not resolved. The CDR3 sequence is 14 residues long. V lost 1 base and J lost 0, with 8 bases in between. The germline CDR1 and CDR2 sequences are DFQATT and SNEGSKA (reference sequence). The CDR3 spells CSARAGWSTDTQYF. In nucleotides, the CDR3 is TGCAGTGCTAGAGCGGGTTGGAGCACAGATACGCAGTATTTT.

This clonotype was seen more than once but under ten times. The CDR3, as DNA: TGTGCCAGCAGCTTAGTGTCCCCGAACTACGAGCAGTACTTC. This codes for CASSLVSPNYEQYF. The chain carries TRBV7-9 and TRBJ2-7; D ambiguous. Trimming took off 1 base at V and 3 bases at J, with 10 bases between the two ends. This CDR3 spans 14 amino acids. CDR1 is SEHNR and CDR2 is FQNEAQ in the germline V gene (reference sequence).

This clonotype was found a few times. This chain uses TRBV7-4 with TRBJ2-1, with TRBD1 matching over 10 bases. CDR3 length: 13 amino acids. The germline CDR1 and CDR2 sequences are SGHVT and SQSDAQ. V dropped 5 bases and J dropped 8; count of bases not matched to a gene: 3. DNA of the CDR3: TGTGCCAGCAGCACGACAGGGGGCTATGAGCAGTTCTTC. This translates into CASSTTGGYEQFF.

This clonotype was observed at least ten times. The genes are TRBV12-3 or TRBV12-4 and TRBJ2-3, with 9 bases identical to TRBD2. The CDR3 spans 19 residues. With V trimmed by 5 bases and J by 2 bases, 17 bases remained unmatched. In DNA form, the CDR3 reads TGTGCCAGCAGTCCCGGACTAGCGATTTCCAACCCCTCCACAGATACGCAGTATTTT. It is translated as CASSPGLAISNPSTDTQYF.

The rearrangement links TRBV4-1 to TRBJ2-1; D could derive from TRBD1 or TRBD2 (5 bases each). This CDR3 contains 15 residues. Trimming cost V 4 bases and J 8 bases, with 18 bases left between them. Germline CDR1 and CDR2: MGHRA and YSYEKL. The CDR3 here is CASSRDLSSSDEQFF. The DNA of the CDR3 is TGCGCCAGCAGCCGGGACCTCTCAAGCTCCGATGAGCAGTTCTTC.

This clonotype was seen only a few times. In DNA, the CDR3 is TGTGCCATCAGTTTATCCGGGACAGGTTCCTACAATGAGCAGTTCTTC. Translating it yields CAISLSGTGSYNEQFF. The V call is TRBV10-3, the J call TRBJ2-1; TRBD1 matches at 8 bases. The V gene end was trimmed by 5 bases and the J gene end by 1 base; junction bases not matched to a gene: 7. CDR1 is ENHRY, CDR2 SYGVKD, per germline. CDR3 length: 16 amino acids.

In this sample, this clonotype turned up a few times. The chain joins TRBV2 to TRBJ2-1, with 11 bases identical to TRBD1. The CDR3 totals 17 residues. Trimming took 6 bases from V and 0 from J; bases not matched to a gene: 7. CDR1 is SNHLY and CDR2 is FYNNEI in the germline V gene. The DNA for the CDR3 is TGTGCCAGCAGGGGGGACAGGGGGTTGAGCTCCTACAATGAGCAGTTCTTC. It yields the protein CASRGDRGLSSYNEQFF.

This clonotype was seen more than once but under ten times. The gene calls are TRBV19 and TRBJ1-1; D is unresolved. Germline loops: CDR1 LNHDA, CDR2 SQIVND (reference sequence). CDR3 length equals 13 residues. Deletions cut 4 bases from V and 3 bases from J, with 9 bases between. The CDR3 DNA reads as TGTGCCAGTAGTACCAGCAAATACACTGAAGCTTTCTTT. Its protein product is CASSTSKYTEAFF.

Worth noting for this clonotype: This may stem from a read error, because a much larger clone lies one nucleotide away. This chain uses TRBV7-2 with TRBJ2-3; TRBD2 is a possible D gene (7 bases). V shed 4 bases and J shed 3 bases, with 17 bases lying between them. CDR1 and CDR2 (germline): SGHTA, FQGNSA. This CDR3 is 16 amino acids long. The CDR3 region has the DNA TGTGCCAGCAGCTACGTAGCGAGGGGGGGAACAGATACGCAGTATTTT. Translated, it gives CASSYVARGGTDTQYF.

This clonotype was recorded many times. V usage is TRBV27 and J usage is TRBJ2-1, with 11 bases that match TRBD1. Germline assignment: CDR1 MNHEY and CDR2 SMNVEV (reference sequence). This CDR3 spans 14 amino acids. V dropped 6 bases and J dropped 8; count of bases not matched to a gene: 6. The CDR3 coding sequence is TGTGCCAGCAGCCCCGGGACAGGGGGGGATGAGCAGTTCTTC. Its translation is CASSPGTGGDEQFF.

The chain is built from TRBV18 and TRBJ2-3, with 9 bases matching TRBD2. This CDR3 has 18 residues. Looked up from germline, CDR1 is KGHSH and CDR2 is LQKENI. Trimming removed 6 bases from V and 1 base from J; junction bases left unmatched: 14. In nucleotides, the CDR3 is TGTGCCAGCTCGCTCCCCCCTACTAAGCGGGGGGGCACAGATACGCAGTATTTT. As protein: CASSLPPTKRGGTDTQYF.

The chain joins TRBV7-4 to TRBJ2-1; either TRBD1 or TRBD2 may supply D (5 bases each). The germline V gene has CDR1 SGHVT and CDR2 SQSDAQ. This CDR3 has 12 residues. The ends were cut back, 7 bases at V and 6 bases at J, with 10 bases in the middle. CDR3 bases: TGTGCCAGCACCCGGGGCCGCAATGAGCAGTTCTTC. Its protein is CASTRGRNEQFF.

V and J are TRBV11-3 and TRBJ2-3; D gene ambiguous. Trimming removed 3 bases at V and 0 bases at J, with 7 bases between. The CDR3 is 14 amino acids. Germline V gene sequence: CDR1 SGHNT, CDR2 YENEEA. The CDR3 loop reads CASSFGYSTDTQYF. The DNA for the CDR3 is TGTGCCAGCAGCTTCGGGTATAGCACAGATACGCAGTATTTT.

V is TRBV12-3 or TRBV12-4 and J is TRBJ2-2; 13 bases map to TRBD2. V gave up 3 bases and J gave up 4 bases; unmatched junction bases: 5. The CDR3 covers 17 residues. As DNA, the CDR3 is TGTGCCAGCAGTTTGCAACTAGCGGGGGGGAGCACCGGGGAGCTGTTTTTT. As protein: CASSLQLAGGSTGELFF.

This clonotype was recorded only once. CDR3 loop: CASSYEDRGYRWNYGYTF. CDR3 in DNA: TGTGCCAGCAGTTACGAGGACAGGGGGTATCGGTGGAACTATGGCTACACCTTC. V gene TRBV6-2 or TRBV6-3 combines with J gene TRBJ1-2; 10 bases match TRBD1. The CDR3 runs to 18 residues. The ends lost 2 bases at V and 2 bases at J; junction bases unmatched: 11. Germline CDR1 MNHEY, CDR2 SVGEGT.

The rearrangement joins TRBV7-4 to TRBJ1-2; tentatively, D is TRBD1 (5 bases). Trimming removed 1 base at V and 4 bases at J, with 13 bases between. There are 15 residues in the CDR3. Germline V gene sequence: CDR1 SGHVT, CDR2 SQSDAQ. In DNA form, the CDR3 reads TGTGCCAGCAGCTTAGGGACGGGGGGACCCTATGGCTACACCTTC. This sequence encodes CASSLGTGGPYGYTF.

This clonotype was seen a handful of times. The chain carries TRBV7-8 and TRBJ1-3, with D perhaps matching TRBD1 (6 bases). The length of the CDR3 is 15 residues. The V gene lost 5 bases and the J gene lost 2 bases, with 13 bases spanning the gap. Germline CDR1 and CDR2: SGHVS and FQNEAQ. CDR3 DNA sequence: TGTGCCAGCAGCCACGGGGGCAGGGCTGGAAACACCATATATTTT. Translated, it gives CASSHGGRAGNTIYF.

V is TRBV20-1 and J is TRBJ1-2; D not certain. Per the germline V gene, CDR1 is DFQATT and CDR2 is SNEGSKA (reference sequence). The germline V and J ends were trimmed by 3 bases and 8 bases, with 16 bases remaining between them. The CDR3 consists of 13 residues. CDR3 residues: CSASSRTQTGYTF. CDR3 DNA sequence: TGCAGTGCTAGTTCCCGGACTCAAACCGGCTACACCTTC.

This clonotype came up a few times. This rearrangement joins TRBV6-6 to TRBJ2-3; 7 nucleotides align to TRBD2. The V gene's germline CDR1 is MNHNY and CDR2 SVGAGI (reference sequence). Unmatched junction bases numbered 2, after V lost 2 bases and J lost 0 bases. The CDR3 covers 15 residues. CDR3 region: CASSYPGGSTDTQYF. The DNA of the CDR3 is TGTGCCAGCAGTTACCCCGGGGGGAGCACAGATACGCAGTATTTT.

CDR3 sequence (DNA): TGCAGTGCTCGAACCCGGACAGAGGACTGGGCCAACGTCCTGACTTTC. This sequence encodes CSARTRTEDWANVLTF. This chain links TRBV20-1 with TRBJ2-6; possibly TRBD1 for D (6 bases). The V end was cut by 5 bases, the J end by 5 bases, with 19 bases between. CDR1 and CDR2 (germline): DFQATT, SNEGSKA (reference sequence). CDR3 size: 16 residues.